This entry concerns a single TCR beta chain. The target antigen is unknown. These data come from a study of cytomegalovirus exposure and HLA in healthy donors. The PCR was carried out with 60 Vbeta primers and 13 Jbeta primers. The assay was immunoSEQ multiplex PCR, and TCRdb's table has in-frame clones only and misses some. The sample has 130,000 or so clones; around two thirds are singletons. Study findings and constraints: Several of the most significant clusters appeared, in a later analysis, to be linked to common viral pathogens. Clonal expansion was found to be greater in HLA-associated TCR beta chains than in equally common others in a later analysis.

V lost 1 base and J 0 bases, leaving 7 bases between the germline ends. Germline values: CDR1 SGHNT, CDR2 YENEEA. The CDR3 extends over 15 amino acids. The sequence was collected from a woman in her thirties or forties in good health and CMV-seronegative. Material for sequencing was PBMCs. J is TRBJ2-1 and V is TRBV11-3, with TRBD1 as a possible D gene (5 bases). In DNA form, the CDR3 reads TGTGCCAGCAGCTTAGGACAGAGCTCCTACAATGAGCAGTTCTTC. It codes for CASSLGQSSYNEQFF.